A selection of T cell receptor beta chains follows, all from one sample in a study of radiation and T cells in renal cell carcinoma. Assay used: immunoSEQ multiplex PCR; TCRdb lists only in-frame clones, some missing. The sample consists of about 140,000 clones, around four fifths of them appearing once. This sample comprised blood, obtained from a patient whose treatment included radiotherapy and nephrectomy. The receptors derive from a woman in her forties or fifties with renal cell carcinoma. CDR3s include the opening cysteine and the closing phenylalanine or tryptophan. The order of the fields is D gene, V gene, clone size, J gene, CDR3 protein, CDR3 DNA. D genes are given only for firm matches. Rows give clone size only sometimes, using once, few, many, or a class for an expanded clone.

D: .
V: TRBV5-1
size: .
J: TRBJ2-2
CDR3: CASSLPAGDTGELFF
DNA: TGCGCCAGCAGCTTGCCGGCGGGTGACACCGGGGAGCTGTTTTTT

D: .
V: TRBV6-6
size: .
J: TRBJ1-5
CDR3: CASMQGSQPQHF
DNA: TGTGCCAGCATGCAGGGTAGTCAGCCCCAGCATTTT

D: .
V: TRBV11-2
size: .
J: TRBJ1-2
CDR3: CASSLDRVYYGYTF
DNA: TGTGCCAGCAGCTTAGACAGGGTCTACTATGGCTACACCTTC

D: TRBD2
V: TRBV7-2
size: .
J: TRBJ2-1
CDR3: CASSLGGAGLAGGNEQFF
DNA: TGTGCCAGCAGCTTAGGAGGGGCGGGACTAGCGGGAGGTAATGAGCAGTTCTTC

D: .
V: TRBV6-6
size: .
J: TRBJ1-2
CDR3: CASGTTGFYGYTF
DNA: TGTGCCAGCGGAACGACCGGATTCTATGGCTACACCTTC

D: .
V: TRBV30
size: few
J: TRBJ1-4
CDR3: CAWSFVNEKLFF
DNA: TGTGCCTGGAGTTTTGTTAATGAAAAACTGTTTTTT

D: .
V: TRBV7-6
size: .
J: TRBJ2-5
CDR3: CASSFPGGPGGETQYF
DNA: TGTGCCAGCAGCTTTCCAGGAGGGCCAGGAGGGGAGACCCAGTACTTC

D: TRBD1
V: TRBV4-3
size: .
J: TRBJ1-5
CDR3: CASSQAAGTEGPQHF
DNA: TGCGCCAGCAGCCAAGCCGCAGGGACAGAGGGGCCCCAGCATTTT

D: .
V: TRBV14
size: .
J: TRBJ2-1
CDR3: CASSPRTRASEQFF
DNA: TGTGCCAGCAGCCCCAGAACACGGGCCAGCGAGCAGTTCTTC

D: .
V: TRBV7-2
size: .
J: TRBJ1-4
CDR3: CASSTGRLWGEKLFF
DNA: TGTGCCAGCAGCACGGGACGCTTGTGGGGGGAAAAACTGTTTTTT

D: TRBD2
V: TRBV6-1
size: .
J: TRBJ2-7
CDR3: CATREDHPYEQYF
DNA: TGCGCCACTCGGGAGGACCACCCCTACGAGCAGTACTTC

D: TRBD1
V: TRBV7-2
size: .
J: TRBJ1-2
CDR3: CASNHRGNVADGYTF
DNA: TGTGCCAGCAACCACAGGGGGAACGTCGCAGACGGCTACACCTTC

D: TRBD1
V: TRBV19
size: once
J: TRBJ2-5
CDR3: CASRRGGNKQETQYF
DNA: TGTGCCAGTAGGCGAGGGGGCAATAAACAAGAGACCCAGTACTTC

D: .
V: TRBV6-5
size: .
J: TRBJ2-2
CDR3: CASSYQLRDMTGELFF
DNA: TGTGCCAGCAGTTACCAACTCAGGGATATGACCGGGGAGCTGTTTTTT

D: .
V: TRBV7-9
size: .
J: TRBJ2-5
CDR3: CASRDPGQETQYF
DNA: TGTGCCAGCAGGGACCCAGGACAAGAGACCCAGTACTTC